Shown below are 10 T cell receptor beta chains from a single sample sequenced in a study of beta chain features in type 1 diabetes. No antigen has been identified for these receptors. Expressed TCRB transcripts got sequenced, as all isolated RNA was reverse transcribed. The data were produced by immunoSEQ multiplex PCR, yet TCRdb's version contains in-frame clones alone and is incomplete. The sample includes approximately 160,000 clones, approximately 10% of them seen just once. Regarding the study as a whole: Moderate yet significant TCRB CDR3 shortening was seen in Type 1 diabetes patients in all four CD4+ subsets.

Material: central memory CD4+ T cells from blood. The receptors stem from a young man with type 1 diabetes.

In its sample, this clone was seen a few times. Other DNA sequences in this sample translate to the same CDR3. The chain carries TRBV30 and TRBJ2-7; 9 nucleotides align to TRBD2. The CDR3 totals 12 residues. J lost 2 bases, V lost 7 bases, and 3 bases had no gene match. Germline assignment: CDR1 GTSNPN and CDR2 SVGIG (reference sequence). As DNA, the CDR3 is TGTGCCTTGGCGGGAGGGCCCTACGAGCAGTACTTC. Protein: CALAGGPYEQYF.

This clone was observed a few times. The chain has TRBV7-2 and TRBJ2-7, with a tentative D call TRBD2 (6 bases). There are 15 residues in the CDR3. Germline loops: CDR1 SGHTA, CDR2 FQGNSA. V lost 5 bases and J 5 bases, leaving 19 bases between the germline ends. The CDR3 protein is CASSPGLLNVHEQYF. As DNA, the CDR3 is TGTGCCAGCAGCCCGGGACTCCTTAATGTCCACGAGCAGTACTTC.

This clone was seen only a few times. This chain uses TRBV28 with TRBJ2-7, with 8 bases identical to TRBD1. V lost 1 base, J lost 7 bases, and 6 bases stayed unmatched. The CDR3 runs 14 residues. Germline lookup yields CDR1 MDHEN and CDR2 SYDVKM. The CDR3 DNA sequence: TGTGCCAGCAGTTTATTTCAGGGGGCGGGGGAGCAGTACTTC. This gives the protein CASSLFQGAGEQYF.

DNA of the CDR3: TGTGCCAGCTCACCCGGGCAGGGTGCGAATCAGCCCCAGCATTTT. Translating gives CASSPGQGANQPQHF. The genes are TRBV18 and TRBJ1-5; possible D gene TRBD1, 5 bases. From germline, CDR1 is KGHSH and CDR2 LQKENI. The V end lost 3 bases, the J end lost 4 bases, and 13 bases lay between the germline ends. The CDR3 extends over 15 amino acids.

This clone occurred once. The chain is built from TRBV18 and TRBJ1-1; the D gene is possibly TRBD1 (6 bases). V was trimmed by 7 bases and J by 2 bases, leaving 11 bases between them. CDR1 and CDR2 (germline): KGHSH, LQKENI. The CDR3 extends over 13 amino acids. CDR3 coding DNA: TGTGCCAGCTTACAGGGTGCAAACACTGAAGCTTTCTTT. This translates into CASLQGANTEAFF.

This clone was detected a few times. The J gene is TRBJ2-1, the V gene TRBV28; 9 nucleotides agree with TRBD2. The CDR3 consists of 16 residues. V gave up 5 bases and J gave up 4 bases; unmatched junction bases: 9. Germline loops: CDR1 MDHEN, CDR2 SYDVKM. The CDR3 nucleotides read TGTGCCAGCAGTCCCACTTTCGCGGGAGGGTACAATGAGCAGTTCTTC. It is translated as CASSPTFAGGYNEQFF.

This clone occurred a few times. V gene TRBV20-1 combines with J gene TRBJ1-1; D is undetermined. V lost 5 bases to trimming and J lost 4 bases, with 5 bases between them. The CDR3 has 10 residues. The V gene's germline CDR1 is DFQATT and CDR2 SNEGSKA (reference sequence). Here the CDR3 reads CSASRTEAFF. The CDR3 bases are TGCAGTGCTTCCCGCACTGAAGCTTTCTTT.

Only a few counts were recorded for this clone. J is TRBJ2-2 and V is TRBV7-3; no clear D gene. Germline CDR1 is SGHTA and CDR2 is FQGTGA. The CDR3 has 15 amino acids. V was shortened by 5 bases and J by 2 bases, with 12 bases between the two germline ends. CDR3 coding DNA: TGTGCCAGCAGCCACCTGGCGGTTAACACCGGGGAGCTGTTTTTT. Its protein is CASSHLAVNTGELFF.

The chain recombines TRBV9 with TRBJ1-4; TRBD1 aligns across 8 bases. V lost 3 bases, J lost 8 bases, and 9 bases stayed unmatched. The CDR3 is made up of 15 amino acids. Germline CDR1 and CDR2: SGDLS and YYNGEE. Written as DNA, the CDR3 is TGTGCCAGCAGCGGGGACACAGGGGGAAGGGAAAAACTGTTTTTT. Protein sequence: CASSGDTGGREKLFF. Together with reference TRBV9 and TRBJ1-4, the CDR3 gives the full variable domain: DSGVTQTPKHLITATGQRVTLRCSPRSGDLSVYWYQQSLDQGLQFLIQYYNGEERAKGNILERFSAQQFPDLHSELNLSSLELGDSALYFCASSGDTGGREKLFFGSGTQLSVL.

This clone showed up just a few times. This chain connects TRBV7-8 to TRBJ2-7; 7 positions match TRBD1. The CDR3 extends over 14 amino acids. From germline, CDR1 is SGHVS and CDR2 FQNEAQ. J lost 1 base, V lost 8 bases, and 8 bases had no gene match. The CDR3 protein is CASGPDRNSYEQYF. Written as DNA, the CDR3 is TGTGCCAGCGGGCCGGACAGGAATTCCTACGAGCAGTACTTC.